What follows is one T cell receptor (beta chain) and its context. In this sample, this clonotype turned up a few times. Which antigen it targets is not known. Base quality data are lacking; no much larger clone is found one base away. Via the germline V gene, CDR1 is SGHTA and CDR2 FQGNSA. Deletion took 3 bases off V and 5 bases off J, with a span of 8 bases between the germline ends. Measured from the cysteine to the phenylalanine, the CDR3 is 13 residues long. Only the CDR3 DNA is retained, 39 bases long and in frame from the first base. These data belong to a study of T-cell memory formation after mild COVID-19 (dated by TCRdb to the early 2020s). A note on the overall study: TCR sequence clusters from the two donors were largely donor specific. Two young, previously healthy adult volunteers made up the cohort, one male and one female. T-cell clones expanding and contracting after mild COVID-19 in a couple of donors were tracked by longitudinal TCRalpha and TCRbeta repertoire sequencing. Study-wide findings and limitations: From day 15 to 85, contracting clones showed balanced CD4/CD8 phenotypes, whereas a second wave of clones that expanded from day 15 to 37 leaned towards CD4+. Whether the second-wave clones peaking on day 37 were SARS-CoV-2 specific was not confirmed. Contracting CD4+ clones were located mainly in the CM and EM memory subsets, whereas CD8+ clones were found to be enriched in EMRA. The study included only a couple of mild cases, and larger cohorts that include severe cases with pre-infection samples were judged to be necessary. Some responding clones were found in pre-infection memory, which suggests that pre-existing cross-reactive memory T cells took part in the SARS-CoV-2 response.

PBMCs were isolated by Ficoll-Paque density gradient centrifugation. Instrument used: Illumina NovaSeq 6000. Using 5'RACE with constant-segment primers, TCRalpha and TCRbeta cDNA libraries were constructed, with sample barcodes and unique molecular identifiers added in the process. RNA was extracted from every sample with Trizol reagent. Amplification of the libraries took two PCR steps, and the second step added a second sample barcode plus Illumina TruSeq adapters. The libraries were sequenced on an Illumina NovaSeq using 2 x 150 bp paired-end reads. Processing in the source paper ran as follows. Reads were demultiplexed and collapsed into UMI-guided consensus sequences with migec v1.2.7. Using mixcr v2.1.11, UMI consensuses were aligned to TRA and TRB V and J templates and then assembled into clonotypes. Expanded or contracted clonotypes were those called significant by both edgeR and NoisET, with noise models trained on biological replicates. For edgeR calls, the thresholds were a false discovery rate-adjusted p below 0.01 and a log2 fold-change of 1. PCA with hierarchical clustering of max-normalized trajectories of the 1000 most abundant clonotypes was used as exploratory dynamics analysis. The CD4 or CD8 phenotype of responding clones was assigned using the separately sequenced CD4+ and CD8+ repertoires. TCRdb handled the public reads itself, with Q25 trimming in fastp and clone calling in MiXCR, and kept productive beta chains. Rows merge per CDR3 protein into single entries with the most common DNA and genes. The V and J calls come from TCRdb's annotation, not from the publication. In all, the sample holds under 350,000 distinct CDR3 sequences, and around 15% of those were seen once. The top ten constitute around 23% of the sample.

The origin of this receptor is a man between 18 and 29 years old who had mild COVID-19 (a few samples of this study predate the infection). The sample titles of this study are shuffled in the database, so cell type and time point are left out; the donor was told from shared clones. The sample consisted of PBMCs or a T cell subset sorted from them (not recorded which). In this chain, TRBV7-2 is recombined with TRBJ1-5, with the D segment identity uncertain. The nucleotide sequence is TGTGCCAGCAGCTTTGACCAGTATCAGCCCCAGCATTTT. Its product reads: CASSFDQYQPQHF.